What follows are 26 T cell receptor beta chains derived from one specimen sequenced in a study of beta chain features in type 1 diabetes. Expressed TCRB transcripts were sequenced after all isolated RNA was converted to cDNA. Method: immunoSEQ multiplex PCR; TCRdb's copy keeps in-frame clones and lacks some. Here the sample spans 350,000 to 450,000 clones, 14% being singletons. Input material: naive CD4+ T cells from blood. These receptors came from a man aged 30 to 45 in good health.

This clone has a handful of counts. The rearrangement joins TRBV7-9 to TRBJ2-6, with TRBD1 as a possible D gene (6 bases). V lost 7 bases to trimming and J lost 2 bases, with 9 bases between them. Germline CDR1 and CDR2: SEHNR and FQNEAQ (reference sequence). The CDR3 is made up of 14 amino acids. The CDR3 sequence is CASKRGTGANVLTF. CDR3 coding DNA: TGTGCCAGCAAAAGGGGGACTGGGGCCAACGTCCTGACTTTC.

This chain connects TRBV5-4 to TRBJ2-3; 11 bases are a match to TRBD2. This CDR3 is built from 15 residues. With 5 bases clipped from V and 1 base from J, the junction kept 3 bases outside the gene matches. The germline V gene encodes CDR1 SGHNT and CDR2 YYREEE (reference sequence). The CDR3 protein is CASRIAGGRTDTQYF. The CDR3 coding sequence is TGTGCCAGCAGAATAGCGGGGGGGCGCACAGATACGCAGTATTTT.

This chain joins TRBV7-9 and TRBJ2-5; 8 nucleotides agree with TRBD1. Germline CDR1 is SEHNR and CDR2 is FQNEAQ (reference sequence). Trimming removed 5 bases from V and 5 bases from J; junction bases left unmatched: 13. This CDR3 is 16 amino acids long. CDR3 sequence (DNA): TGTGCCAGCAGCCAGGGACAGGCCGCTCATCGGGAGACCCAGTACTTC. Translating it yields CASSQGQAAHRETQYF.

In this sample, this clone turned up a few times. The V and J genes are TRBV5-1 and TRBJ2-1, with D perhaps given as TRBD1 or TRBD2 (6 bases each). CDR1 is SGHRS and CDR2 is YFSETQ in the germline V gene. V lost 0 bases and J lost 2, with 9 bases in between. CDR3 length: 15 residues. CDR3 DNA sequence: TGCGCCAGCAGCTTGGCCGGGGGCACCTACAATGAGCAGTTCTTC. Translating it yields CASSLAGGTYNEQFF.

This clone has just a few counts. The gene calls are TRBV14 and TRBJ2-5; TRBD1 might be the D (5 bases). This CDR3 is built from 12 residues. Trimming took off 4 bases at V and 5 bases at J, with 8 bases between the two ends. Germline lookup yields CDR1 SGHDN and CDR2 FVKESK. The CDR3 DNA reads as TGTGCCAGCAGCCGGGCAGGGGAGACCCAGTACTTC. Amino acid sequence: CASSRAGETQYF.

In this sample, this clone turned up a few times. The chain is built from TRBV28 and TRBJ1-2; 8 bases agree with TRBD1. J was trimmed by 4 bases and V by 6 bases; bases with no gene match: 4. This CDR3 has 13 residues. Germline assignment: CDR1 MDHEN and CDR2 SYDVKM. CDR3 loop: CASSRTGSYGYTF. The CDR3 DNA is TGTGCCAGCAGCAGGACAGGGAGCTATGGCTACACCTTC.

A few counts support this clone. The chain couples TRBV4-2 to TRBJ2-2; D is possibly TRBD2 (6 bases). In germline, CDR1 is LGHNA, CDR2 YNFKEQ. Trimming pared 8 bases from V and 4 bases from J, leaving 17 bases between. This CDR3 is built from 15 residues. The CDR3 DNA is TGTGCCAGCCAGAGGGCGGGGACGGGCACCGGGGAGCTGTTTTTT. This gives the protein CASQRAGTGTGELFF.

This clone was recorded a few times. The chain joins TRBV7-9 to TRBJ1-1; no definite D call. Trimming pared 1 base from V and 4 bases from J, leaving 10 bases between. The CDR3 is made up of 14 amino acids. Germline values: CDR1 SEHNR, CDR2 FQNEAQ (reference sequence). The CDR3: CASSLEAVRTEAFF. In DNA form, the CDR3 reads TGTGCCAGCAGCTTAGAAGCGGTCCGCACTGAAGCTTTCTTT.

The gene calls are TRBV7-2 and TRBJ1-4; maybe TRBD1 (5 bases). V shed 5 bases and J shed 4 bases, with 14 bases lying between them. The germline CDR1 and CDR2 sequences are SGHTA and FQGNSA. This CDR3 has 15 residues. The CDR3 spells CASSPMGQDNEKLFF. CDR3 bases: TGTGCCAGCAGCCCAATGGGGCAAGATAATGAAAAACTGTTTTTT.

This clone showed up just a few times. The rearrangement links TRBV4-2 to TRBJ1-2; the D is unclear. V lost 1 base to trimming and J lost 5 bases, with 11 bases between them. The CDR3 has 14 residues. Germline CDR1 reads LGHNA; CDR2 reads YNFKEQ. CDR3 amino acids: CASSQGPQDYGYTF. CDR3 bases: TGTGCCAGCAGCCAAGGACCCCAAGATTATGGCTACACCTTC.

Points on this clone: Within the sample, other DNA sequences also encode this same CDR3. V and J are TRBV6-4 and TRBJ2-3; D may correspond to TRBD1 or TRBD2 (5 bases each). Between the trimmed V and J ends, which lost 5 bases and 0 bases, there was a span of 9 bases. Germline CDR1 is MRHNA and CDR2 is SNTAGT. The CDR3 is 14 residues long. Written as DNA, the CDR3 is TGTGCCAGCAGTCCCGGGACGAGCACAGATACGCAGTATTTT. This translates into CASSPGTSTDTQYF.

This clone showed up just a few times. The chain employs TRBV7-2 and TRBJ2-6; D not resolved. V shed 5 bases and J shed 1 base, with 6 bases lying between them. The CDR3 is made up of 14 amino acids. CDR1 SGHTA and CDR2 FQGNSA come from the germline V gene. For the CDR3, the DNA is TGTGCCAGCAGCAGCGCGTCTGGGGCCAACGTCCTGACTTTC. This encodes CASSSASGANVLTF.

The gene calls are TRBV5-1 and TRBJ2-7; TRBD1 or TRBD2 may be the D gene (5 bases each). Per the germline V gene, CDR1 is SGHRS and CDR2 is YFSETQ. The CDR3 has 14 residues. V lost 0 bases and J 7 bases, leaving 14 bases between the germline ends. As DNA, the CDR3 is TGCGCCAGCAGCTTGGAGCCAGGGCCGGGGGAGCAGTACTTC. Translation gives CASSLEPGPGEQYF.

In regard to this clone: The sample holds other DNA sequences that translate to the same CDR3. This rearrangement joins TRBV29-1 to TRBJ1-3; no definite D call. The CDR3 is 11 amino acids. V was trimmed by 5 bases and J by 1 base, leaving 3 bases between them. CDR1 SQVTM and CDR2 ANQGSEA come from the germline V gene. This CDR3 reads CSVSSGNTIYF. Written as DNA, the CDR3 is TGCAGCGTTAGTTCTGGAAACACCATATATTTT.

This clone was detected only a few times. V gene TRBV4-3 combines with J gene TRBJ2-1, with 8 bases fitting TRBD2. This CDR3 has 16 residues. V lost 1 base and J lost 3; bases outside the gene matches: 5. Germline V gives CDR1 LGHNA, CDR2 YSLEER. The DNA for the CDR3 is TGCGCCAGCAGCCAAGCCGGGAGGGCCCTCTACAATGAGCAGTTCTTC. It yields the protein CASSQAGRALYNEQFF.

V and J are TRBV4-1 and TRBJ1-4; weak D call: TRBD1 (5 bases). CDR1 and CDR2 (germline): MGHRA, YSYEKL. With 2 bases removed from V and 10 bases from J, the gap between germline ends came to 8 bases. This CDR3 is 12 amino acids long. CDR3 residues: CASSQPTGKLFF. The CDR3 bases are TGCGCCAGCAGCCAACCTACAGGAAAACTGTTTTTT.

This clone was detected ten times or more. The junction and the germline gene differ at one end; a read error may be behind it. This sequence joins TRBV14 and TRBJ2-3, with 7 bases that match TRBD1. From germline, CDR1 is SGHDN and CDR2 FVKESK. The CDR3 consists of 14 residues. CDR3 bases: TGTGCCAGCACCCAATCGACAGGGATGGATACGCAGTATTTT. It yields the protein CASTQSTGMDTQYF.

As regards this clone: Other DNA sequences from this sample encode an identical CDR3 as well. The chain is built from TRBV5-4 and TRBJ1-1; no definite D call. The ends were cut back, 4 bases at V and 1 base at J, with 5 bases in the middle. CDR3 length: 12 amino acids. Germline loops: CDR1 SGHNT, CDR2 YYREEE (reference sequence). The CDR3 reads CASSLRNTEAFF. CDR3 DNA: TGTGCCAGCAGCCTAAGGAACACTGAAGCTTTCTTT.

This clone has just a few counts. V and J are TRBV4-1 and TRBJ2-5; 8 bases line up with TRBD2. With V trimmed by 3 bases and J by 5 bases, 11 bases remained unmatched. The CDR3 consists of 16 residues. Germline CDR1 is MGHRA and CDR2 is YSYEKL. The chain's CDR3 is CASSQDGAGVGETQYF. The CDR3 DNA reads as TGCGCCAGCAGCCAGGACGGAGCGGGAGTAGGGGAGACCCAGTACTTC.

J is TRBJ2-1 and V is TRBV6-5; maybe TRBD2 (5 bases). The germline gives CDR1 MNHEY, CDR2 SVGAGI. CDR3 length equals 14 residues. Between the trimmed V and J ends, which lost 2 bases and 5 bases, there was a span of 10 bases. The CDR3 loop reads CASSYTEAHNEQFF. CDR3 bases: TGTGCCAGCAGTTACACGGAGGCACACAATGAGCAGTTCTTC.

The V and J genes are TRBV7-2 and TRBJ2-4; 8 bases are shared with TRBD2. The V and J ends lost 1 base and 1 base, in that order; junction bases with no gene match: 12. Germline CDR1 reads SGHTA; CDR2 reads FQGNSA. This CDR3 is built from 19 residues. The CDR3 loop is CASSLEFGSGVLAKNIQYF. The CDR3 DNA reads TGTGCCAGCAGCTTAGAGTTCGGTAGCGGGGTTCTGGCCAAAAACATTCAGTACTTC.

The chain employs TRBV11-2 and TRBJ2-5; TRBD1 matches at 8 bases. The germline CDR1 and CDR2 sequences are SGHAT and FQNNGV. After removal of 5 bases from V and 5 bases from J, the junction contained 4 bases not matched to a gene. The CDR3 totals 13 residues. The CDR3 is CASSTDRVETQYF. DNA of the CDR3: TGTGCCAGCAGCACGGACAGGGTCGAGACCCAGTACTTC.

This clone showed up just a few times. The chain employs TRBV30 and TRBJ1-1; D unclear. The length of the CDR3 is 13 residues. Germline V lookup: CDR1 GTSNPN, CDR2 SVGIG (reference sequence). V was shortened by 0 bases and J by 4 bases, with 9 bases between the two germline ends. The CDR3 region is CAWSVVPGTEAFF. CDR3 bases: TGTGCCTGGAGTGTAGTTCCAGGCACTGAAGCTTTCTTT.

This clone came up a few times. This chain joins TRBV14 and TRBJ2-6; D is unresolved. Trimming took off 2 bases at V and 4 bases at J, with 9 bases between the two ends. The CDR3 is made up of 15 amino acids. Germline V gene sequence: CDR1 SGHDN, CDR2 FVKESK. CDR3 residues: CASSQTRTGANVLTF. CDR3 DNA sequence: TGTGCCAGCAGCCAAACGAGGACCGGGGCCAACGTCCTGACTTTC.

V and J are TRBV27 and TRBJ2-3; 7 bases align to TRBD2. The CDR3 contains 15 residues. CDR1 and CDR2 from the germline V gene are MNHEY and SMNVEV (reference sequence). With 7 bases clipped from V and 1 base from J, the junction kept 8 bases outside the gene matches. DNA of the CDR3: TGTGCCAGCACCCGGCTAGCGGATGGCACAGATACGCAGTATTTT. Amino acid sequence: CASTRLADGTDTQYF.

The chain combines TRBV11-2 with TRBJ2-1, with 9 nucleotides matching TRBD1. V lost 7 bases and J lost 5; bases outside the gene matches: 9. The CDR3 contains 15 residues. Germline V lookup: CDR1 SGHAT, CDR2 FQNNGV. CDR3 nucleotide sequence: TGTGCCAGCAACGCCGGGACAGGGTATAACAATGAGCAGTTCTTC. Encoded protein: CASNAGTGYNNEQFF.